What follows are 14 T cell receptor beta chains derived from one specimen sequenced in a study of shared T cell receptors in the human thymus. TCRdb's copy holds only in-frame clones and misses some; the assay was immunoSEQ multiplex PCR. In the table there are hundreds of thousands of clones, around 87% of which are singletons. The data also belong to a second study, concerning human thymus T cells.

The sample consisted of thymocytes. These receptors were obtained from a boy under two years old with a congenital heart defect.

V is TRBV7-9 and J is TRBJ1-1; a weak D match, TRBD1 (6 bases). Between the trimmed V and J ends, which lost 5 bases and 3 bases, there was a span of 28 bases. This CDR3 is built from 19 residues. The germline CDR1 and CDR2 sequences are SEHNR and FQNEAQ (reference sequence). CDR3 bases: TGTGCCAGCAGCATCGAGTCCCACAGGGAACCCCCCAACTACACTGAAGCTTTCTTT. Its protein is CASSIESHREPPNYTEAFF.

This clone has just one count. The chain uses TRBV5-4 and TRBJ2-7; 8 bases are shared with TRBD2. The CDR3 is 14 residues long. The V gene end was trimmed by 2 bases and the J gene end by 6 bases; junction bases not matched to a gene: 7. CDR1 and CDR2 from the germline V gene are SGHNT and YYREEE (reference sequence). CDR3 residues: CASSFGGGTCEQYF. CDR3 in DNA: TGTGCCAGCAGCTTCGGGGGGGGGACATGCGAGCAGTACTTC.

The rearrangement links TRBV18 to TRBJ2-7; TRBD1 might be the D (6 bases). This CDR3 has 15 amino acids. V was clipped by 2 bases and J by 1 base, with 12 bases between them. Germline V lookup: CDR1 KGHSH, CDR2 LQKENI. The CDR3 spells CASSPTTGGSYEQYF. CDR3 in DNA: TGTGCCAGCTCACCAACGACAGGTGGTTCCTACGAGCAGTACTTC.

This clone came up a few times. V usage is TRBV4-3 and J usage is TRBJ2-3; D is uncertain. Germline-derived CDR1 and CDR2 are LGHNA and YSLEER. The CDR3 covers 15 residues. Trimming left V 1 base short and J 0 bases short, with 8 bases between. The CDR3 spells CASSQAVSSTDTQYF. The DNA of the CDR3 is TGCGCCAGCAGCCAAGCGGTGTCTAGCACAGATACGCAGTATTTT.

The chain carries TRBV29-1 and TRBJ2-5, with 8 bases that match TRBD1. Germline values: CDR1 SQVTM, CDR2 ANQGSEA. The CDR3 extends over 14 amino acids. J was trimmed by 4 bases and V by 3 bases; bases with no gene match: 7. CDR3 protein: CSVDWDRSLETQYF. The CDR3 region has the DNA TGCAGCGTTGATTGGGACAGGAGTTTAGAGACCCAGTACTTC.

The rearrangement joins TRBV5-6 to TRBJ2-2; tentative D call: TRBD1 (6 bases). The CDR3 covers 16 residues. V gave up 6 bases and J gave up 3 bases, with 18 bases separating them. Germline V gene lookup returns CDR1 SGHDT and CDR2 YYEEEE. The CDR3 sequence: CASTSRGTHDTGELFF. The CDR3 nucleotides read TGTGCCAGCACCTCAAGGGGGACCCATGACACCGGGGAGCTGTTTTTT.

V and J are TRBV29-1 and TRBJ1-2; D might be TRBD1 (5 bases). The CDR3 covers 14 residues. CDR1 SQVTM and CDR2 ANQGSEA come from the germline V gene. V lost 0 bases, J lost 4 bases, and 12 bases lay in between. The CDR3 sequence: CSVEDRTPLYGYTF. The CDR3 nucleotides read TGCAGCGTTGAAGACCGGACACCACTCTATGGCTACACCTTC.

This chain uses TRBV30 with TRBJ2-1; D not resolved. This CDR3 has 11 residues. Germline V gives CDR1 GTSNPN, CDR2 SVGIG (reference sequence). Trimming took off 6 bases at V and 1 base at J, with 4 bases between the two ends. CDR3 nucleotides: TGTGCCTGCTTATCCTACAATGAGCAGTTCTTC. Its translation: CACLSYNEQFF.

The CDR3 nucleotides are TGTGCCATCAGTGACCGGGTCAGCTACACCTTC. Encoded protein: CAISDRVSYTF. The V and J genes are TRBV10-3 and TRBJ1-2; D is unclear. V was pared by 3 bases and J by 9 bases, with 8 bases between. Germline V gene data show CDR1 as ENHRY and CDR2 as SYGVKD. The CDR3 extends over 11 amino acids.

This chain connects TRBV6-1 to TRBJ2-7, with 9 bases aligning to TRBD1. V shed 2 bases and J 5 bases; nucleotides not matched to a gene: 10. Germline V CDR1 and CDR2: MNHNS, SASEGT. The CDR3 spans 16 residues. Written as DNA, the CDR3 is TGTGCCAGCAGTGAAAGAGGGGGACAGGGTCAGGACGAGCAGTACTTC. This encodes CASSERGGQGQDEQYF.

The chain combines TRBV4-3 with TRBJ2-7; D possibly corresponds to TRBD1 (5 bases). The V end lost 1 base, the J end lost 6 bases, and 13 bases lay between the germline ends. CDR1 is LGHNA and CDR2 is YSLEER in the germline V gene. This CDR3 is 14 amino acids long. The CDR3 coding sequence is TGCGCCAGCAGCCAAGGTTCCAGGGCCATCGAGCAGTACTTC. Encoded protein: CASSQGSRAIEQYF.

In DNA, the CDR3 is TGTGCCAGCAGTGAATATTTTAATCGGCGGGCCGAAGATACGCAGTATTTT. The encoded protein is CASSEYFNRRAEDTQYF. The gene calls are TRBV2 and TRBJ2-3; the D gene is possibly TRBD2 (5 bases). Per germline, CDR1 SNHLY and CDR2 FYNNEI. CDR3 length: 17 amino acids. Trimming took off 2 bases at V and 5 bases at J, with 20 bases between the two ends.

V and J are TRBV15 and TRBJ2-1; D may be TRBD2 (7 bases). V was pared by 1 base and J by 2 bases, with 15 bases between. Germline CDR1 is LNHNV and CDR2 is YYDKDF (reference sequence). The CDR3 consists of 17 residues. The CDR3 sequence is CATSRVGGGPPYNEQFF. CDR3 DNA: TGTGCCACCAGCAGAGTAGGGGGAGGGCCCCCCTACAATGAGCAGTTCTTC.

The genes are TRBV11-2 and TRBJ2-1, with D possibly matching TRBD2 (5 bases). The CDR3 is 14 amino acids. Trimming removed 0 bases from V and 8 bases from J, with 11 bases in between. The germline CDR1 and CDR2 sequences are SGHAT and FQNNGV. The CDR3 here is CASSLEGQEDEQFF. In nucleotides, the CDR3 is TGTGCCAGCAGCTTAGAGGGCCAGGAGGATGAGCAGTTCTTC.